Listed below are T cell receptor beta chains from one sample, sequenced in a study of blood T cell repertoires in COVID-19. Generated by immunoSEQ multiplex PCR, the TCRdb table keeps only in-frame clones and is missing some. The data show more than 200,000 clones, roughly 84% seen once. The sample comprised peripheral blood. Every receptor here comes from a man aged 55 to 70 with acute or convalescent COVID-19. CDR3s include the opening cysteine and the closing phenylalanine or tryptophan. A D gene is named only where the DNA matches it firmly. Clone sizes are given selectively: once, few, many, or a class where the clone is expanded.

d_gene,j_gene,abundance,v_gene,CDR3aa,CDR3nt
TRBD2,TRBJ2-7,NA,TRBV28,CASSKGGGTSNEQYF,TGTGCCAGCAGTAAGGGGGGTGGGACTAGCAATGAGCAGTACTTC
TRBD2,TRBJ2-2,few,TRBV3-1/TRBV3-2,CASSRVAGVDGELFF,TGTGCCAGCAGCCGAGTAGCGGGAGTCGACGGGGAGCTGTTTTTT
TRBD2,TRBJ2-1,NA,TRBV9,CASSDIWGTSGIHEQFF,TGTGCCAGCAGCGACATCTGGGGGACTAGCGGTATCCATGAGCAGTTCTTC
TRBD1,TRBJ1-2,NA,TRBV28,CASSLGQGGFGYTF,TGTGCCAGCAGTTTAGGACAGGGCGGATTTGGCTACACCTTC
TRBD2,TRBJ2-2,NA,TRBV10-3,CAISIAGGQVGELFF,TGTGCCATCAGTATAGCGGGGGGGCAAGTCGGGGAGCTGTTTTTT
NA,TRBJ2-7,NA,TRBV6-2/TRBV6-3,CASSSTTGVIAYEQYF,TGTGCCAGCAGCTCGACTACGGGAGTGATTGCCTACGAGCAGTACTTC
NA,TRBJ2-7,NA,TRBV28,CASGRMRPYEQYF,TGTGCCAGCGGTCGCATGAGGCCCTACGAGCAGTACTTC
TRBD2,TRBJ2-2,NA,TRBV6-5,CASSYSGVNTGELFF,TGTGCCAGCAGTTATAGCGGGGTCAACACCGGGGAGCTGTTTTTT
TRBD1,TRBJ2-1,NA,TRBV18,CASSPGRQGFGEQFF,TGTGCCAGCTCACCTGGGCGACAGGGGTTTGGTGAGCAGTTCTTC
TRBD2,TRBJ2-3,NA,TRBV12-3/TRBV12-4,CATLAGGPDTQYF,TGTGCCACGCTAGCGGGGGGACCAGATACGCAGTATTTT
NA,TRBJ1-1,NA,TRBV15,CATSRDRGNGNWAEAFF,TGTGCCACCAGCAGAGACAGGGGTAACGGGAATTGGGCTGAAGCTTTCTTT
NA,TRBJ2-7,NA,TRBV6-6,CASLGVYEQYF,TGTGCCAGCCTCGGGGTCTACGAGCAGTACTTC
TRBD2,TRBJ2-2,NA,TRBV28,CASSLLSGLVAGELFF,TGTGCCAGCAGTTTGTTGTCGGGACTAGTCGCCGGGGAGCTGTTTTTT
NA,TRBJ1-5,NA,TRBV12-3/TRBV12-4,CASSLVSDQPQHF,TGTGCCAGCAGTTTGGTCAGCGATCAGCCCCAGCATTTT
NA,TRBJ2-5,NA,TRBV2,CASSREHQETQYF,TGTGCCAGCAGTCGCGAGCACCAAGAGACCCAGTACTTC
NA,TRBJ2-7,NA,TRBV10-3,CAISAPGQGKNEQYF,TGTGCCATCAGTGCGCCCGGGCAGGGGAAGAACGAGCAGTACTTC
NA,TRBJ1-3,NA,TRBV7-9,CASSFDRHRSGNTIYF,TGTGCCAGCAGCTTCGACAGGCATAGATCTGGAAACACCATATATTTT
TRBD2,TRBJ2-1,NA,TRBV6-5,CASSYGGVNEQFF,TGTGCCAGCAGTTACGGGGGGGTCAATGAGCAGTTCTTC
NA,TRBJ2-2,few,TRBV9,CASSVRSGELFF,TGTGCCAGCAGCGTTCGGTCCGGGGAGCTGTTTTTT
NA,TRBJ1-4,once,TRBV29-1,CSVAGLNIANEKLFF,TGCAGCGTTGCAGGGCTCAACATAGCTAATGAAAAACTGTTTTTT
NA,TRBJ1-2,NA,TRBV10-3,CAISDSENYGYTF,TGTGCCATCAGTGACAGCGAGAACTATGGCTACACCTTC
TRBD1,TRBJ2-2,NA,TRBV15,CATSRGGTENTGELFF,TGTGCCACCAGCAGAGGGGGGACAGAGAACACCGGGGAGCTGTTTTTT
NA,TRBJ1-4,NA,TRBV27,CASSLEGANEKLFF,TGTGCCAGCAGTTTAGAGGGGGCTAATGAAAAACTGTTTTTT
TRBD1,TRBJ1-1,NA,TRBV19,CASRRTGENTEAFF,TGTGCCAGTAGACGGACAGGGGAGAACACTGAAGCTTTCTTT
NA,TRBJ2-2,NA,TRBV11-1,CASSFTPGTGELFF,TGTGCCAGCAGCTTTACTCCGGGGACCGGGGAGCTGTTTTTT
TRBD2,TRBJ2-3,NA,TRBV7-9,CASSFLAGGTRDTQYF,TGTGCCAGCAGCTTCCTAGCGGGAGGAACAAGAGATACGCAGTATTTT
TRBD1,TRBJ2-3,NA,TRBV28,CASSPIRTGGTDTQYF,TGTGCCAGCAGTCCCATCCGGACAGGGGGCACAGATACGCAGTATTTT
NA,TRBJ2-5,NA,TRBV5-4,CASRLEASDETQYF,TGTGCCAGCAGATTAGAGGCTAGCGACGAGACCCAGTACTTC
NA,TRBJ2-2,NA,TRBV11-2,CATENPRSRARAGELFF,TGTGCCACCGAGAACCCACGGTCGAGGGCGAGGGCCGGGGAGCTGTTTTTT
NA,TRBJ2-7,once,TRBV30,CAWSSNRIYEQYF,TGTGCCTGGAGTTCCAACAGAATCTACGAGCAGTACTTC
NA,TRBJ2-5,NA,TRBV19,CASSRRQALTETQYF,TGTGCCAGTAGTAGAAGACAGGCGTTGACGGAGACCCAGTACTTC
NA,TRBJ2-3,NA,TRBV13,CASSRQGDTQYF,TGTGCCAGCAGCCGTCAGGGAGATACGCAGTATTTT
TRBD2,TRBJ2-3,NA,TRBV9,CASSVGREGRDTQYF,TGTGCCAGCAGCGTAGGTCGGGAGGGGCGAGATACGCAGTATTTT
TRBD1,TRBJ2-6,NA,TRBV20-1,CSASQGARGANVLTF,TGCAGTGCTAGTCAGGGGGCGCGGGGGGCCAACGTCCTGACTTTC
NA,TRBJ2-5,NA,TRBV2,CASSEVAGWETQYF,TGTGCCAGCAGTGAAGTGGCAGGCTGGGAGACCCAGTACTTC
TRBD1,TRBJ1-6,NA,TRBV15,CATSRDRGDSPLHF,TGTGCCACCAGCAGGGACAGGGGGGATTCACCCCTCCACTTT
NA,TRBJ1-1,NA,TRBV13,CASSLGADKAFF,TGTGCCAGCAGCTTAGGGGCCGATAAAGCTTTCTTT
TRBD1,TRBJ2-2,NA,TRBV2,CASIGTGVTGELFF,TGTGCCAGCATCGGGACAGGGGTCACCGGGGAGCTGTTTTTT
NA,TRBJ1-2,NA,TRBV28,CASSSQGSYTF,TGTGCCAGCAGTTCCCAGGGGAGCTACACCTTC
TRBD1,TRBJ1-2,NA,TRBV2,CASRRDREKGGYTF,TGTGCCAGCAGGAGGGACAGGGAAAAGGGTGGCTACACCTTC
TRBD2,TRBJ2-3,NA,TRBV18,CASSPPNGLAGGGTDTQYF,TGTGCCAGCTCACCACCTAATGGACTAGCGGGGGGGGGCACAGATACGCAGTATTTT
TRBD2,TRBJ2-2,NA,TRBV5-8,CASSPMGTSGVAGELFF,TGTGCCAGCAGCCCTATGGGGACTAGCGGGGTTGCCGGGGAGCTGTTTTTT
NA,TRBJ2-7,NA,TRBV7-9,CASSLDGRLQQYF,TGTGCCAGCAGCTTAGATGGGAGGTTACAGCAGTACTTC
TRBD1,TRBJ2-1,NA,TRBV10-3,CAISETGANNEQFF,TGTGCCATCAGTGAGACAGGGGCTAACAATGAGCAGTTCTTC
NA,TRBJ2-7,NA,TRBV27,CASSFRQAYEQYF,TGTGCCAGCAGTTTCCGACAGGCCTACGAGCAGTACTTC
NA,TRBJ1-4,NA,TRBV19,CASSISRALATNEKLFF,TGTGCCAGTAGTATAAGCCGTGCATTGGCAACTAATGAAAAACTGTTTTTT